This TCR beta chain originates from a study of CD8 T cells in Susac syndrome. cDNA came from about 0.5 to 1 ug RNA primed by random hexamers. TCRdb called the immunoSEQ multiplex PCR reads again in MiXCR, with one record for every CDR3 protein. The sample records roughly 100,000 distinct CDR3 sequences, roughly 94% being singletons. The germline gives CDR1 MNHEY, CDR2 SVGAGI. V was clipped by 1 base and J by 5 bases, with 11 bases between them. This CDR3 has 14 amino acids. The patients with Susac syndrome satisfied recently defined diagnostic criteria for either definite or probable disease. The gene calls are TRBV6-5 and TRBJ2-5; D not certain. Sample: CD8+ T cells from PBMCs. This TCR came from a human donor with Susac syndrome. This CDR3 is CASSYLGTGETQYF. The CDR3 coding sequence is TGTGCCAGCAGTTACTTGGGTACCGGGGAGACCCAGTACTTC.